These T cell receptor beta chains were read from a single sample in a study of T cell responses to AZD1222 COVID-19 vaccine. Clones were read by immunoSEQ multiplex PCR, and TCRdb kept only the in-frame ones, dropping some. This sample has about 25,000 clones, with around 90% found just once. The sequencing here drew on peripheral blood, taken 28 days after the second AZD1222 dose. These receptor sequences come from an adult who received the AZD1222 COVID-19 vaccine. CDR3s include the opening cysteine and the closing phenylalanine or tryptophan. The D gene is left open where the match is weak.

v_call	j_call	d_call	cdr3_aa	cdr3_nt
TRBV28	TRBJ1-6	NA	CASSLFRGRSPLHF	TGTGCCAGCAGTTTATTCAGGGGAAGATCACCCCTCCACTTT
TRBV6-5	TRBJ2-5	TRBD1	CASSRTGGQETQYF	TGTGCCAGCAGTCGGACAGGGGGCCAAGAGACCCAGTACTTC
TRBV6-5	TRBJ2-7	TRBD1	CASGDRTVHEQYF	TGTGCCAGCGGGGACAGGACAGTGCACGAGCAGTACTTC
TRBV3-1/TRBV3-2	TRBJ1-1	TRBD1	CASSQGTGVNTEAFF	TGTGCCAGCAGCCAAGGGACAGGAGTGAACACTGAAGCTTTCTTT
TRBV5-1	TRBJ2-3	NA	CASSSMDPTDTQYF	TGCGCCAGCAGCTCTATGGACCCCACAGATACGCAGTATTTT
TRBV24-1	TRBJ2-2	NA	CATSDFSLTGELFF	TGTGCCACCAGTGATTTTTCCCTAACCGGGGAGCTGTTTTTT
TRBV6-2/TRBV6-3	TRBJ2-5	TRBD2	CASSYFTGLAGRETQYF	TGTGCCAGCAGCTATTTCACCGGACTAGCGGGACGGGAGACCCAGTACTTC
TRBV9	TRBJ2-2	TRBD2	CASSGTSGRSTGELFF	TGTGCCAGCAGCGGCACTAGCGGGAGGTCCACCGGGGAGCTGTTTTTT
TRBV4-2	TRBJ1-3	TRBD1	CASSPTGGGNTIYF	TGTGCCAGCAGCCCCACAGGGGGGGGAAACACCATATATTTT
TRBV19	TRBJ1-5	NA	CASSISGASNQPQHF	TGTGCCAGTAGTATCTCTGGGGCCAGCAATCAGCCCCAGCATTTT
TRBV12-3/TRBV12-4	TRBJ2-1	NA	CASSIYNEQFF	TGTGCCAGCTCAATCTACAATGAGCAGTTCTTC
TRBV3-1/TRBV3-2	TRBJ1-1	NA	CASSHSDSYNTEAFF	TGTGCCAGCAGCCATTCGGACAGCTACAACACTGAAGCTTTCTTT
TRBV6-5	TRBJ1-3	NA	CASSRQGLSGNTIYF	TGTGCCAGCAGTCGTCAGGGGTTGTCTGGAAACACCATATATTTT
TRBV11-1	TRBJ2-5	TRBD1	CASSLGGQVETQYF	TGTGCCAGCAGCTTAGGGGGACAGGTGGAGACCCAGTACTTC